A single T cell receptor (beta chain) is shown here with its context. Its antigen is currently unknown. PCR employed 60 Vbeta and 13 Jbeta primers. TCRdb's table, derived via immunoSEQ multiplex PCR, lists solely in-frame clones and lacks some. The table lists about 64,000 clones, under 80% of them singletons. The data are from a study of cytomegalovirus exposure and HLA in healthy donors. Background on the study: Tens of millions of unique TCRs, all from HLA-typed donors, were included in an early release of the data. General observations from the study: In a later analysis, the majority of CMV-associated beta chains seemingly showed HLA restriction. The authors excluded some V segments, including TRBV6-2 and TRBV6-3, as indistinguishable. In most subjects, TCR beta sequences reportedly gave accurate predictions of HLA-A and HLA-B alleles.

This CDR3 is built from 16 residues. V was pared by 5 bases and J by 9 bases, with 16 bases of the junction left unmatched. CDR1 and CDR2 (germline): SEHNR, FQNEAQ (reference sequence). Specimen: PBMCs. The chain uses TRBV7-9 and TRBJ2-5; TRBD2 matches 9 bases. The origin of this receptor is a male donor in good health and CMV-seropositive. CDR3 nucleotides: TGTGCCAGCAGCGCCCGACTAGCGGACGCCTCTCCGTCCCAGTACTTC. Its protein is CASSARLADASPSQYF.